This entry lists 18 T cell receptor beta chains sequenced from one sample in a study of blood T cell repertoires in COVID-19. The method was immunoSEQ multiplex PCR; TCRdb's version includes in-frame clones alone and lacks a portion of them. Counted here are almost 250,000 clones, approximately 90% occurring once; the ten biggest clones make up around 4%. Sequenced input: PBMCs or T cells enriched from blood (not recorded which). All receptors derive from a woman aged 25 to 39 who had recovered from COVID-19.

The chain uses TRBV9 and TRBJ1-2; weak D call: TRBD1 (5 bases). Trimming took 0 bases from V and 3 from J, leaving 18 bases between them. The CDR3 totals 17 residues. Germline V lookup: CDR1 SGDLS, CDR2 YYNGEE. For the CDR3, the DNA is TGTGCCAGCAGCGTAGCTTCCGGCGACAGCCTCTACTATGGCTACACCTTC. This sequence encodes CASSVASGDSLYYGYTF.

The chain combines TRBV15 with TRBJ2-3; 8 bases match TRBD1. This CDR3 has 16 amino acids. Per the germline V gene, CDR1 is LNHNV and CDR2 is YYDKDF (reference sequence). Trimming at V came to 3 bases and at J to 0 bases, leaving 5 bases not matched to a gene. The CDR3 protein is CATSRTGDESTDTQYF. CDR3 nucleotides: TGTGCCACCAGCAGGACAGGGGATGAGAGCACAGATACGCAGTATTTT. Variable domain in full (rest from reference TRBV15 and TRBJ2-3): DAMVIQNPRYQVTQFGKPVTLSCSQTLNHNVMYWYQQKSSQAPKLLFHYYDKDFNNEADTPDNFQSRRPNTSFCFLDIRSPGLGDTAMYLCATSRTGDESTDTQYFGPGTRLTVL.

The CDR3 bases are TGTGCCAGCAGTTTTTCGGGACGGAGGCGGGAGACCTACGAGCAGTACTTC. Its protein is CASSFSGRRRETYEQYF. The chain is built from TRBV27 and TRBJ2-7, with 7 nucleotides matching TRBD2. Losses at the gene ends were 3 bases for V and 2 bases for J; bases not matched to a gene: 13. The CDR3 runs 17 residues. Germline V gene data show CDR1 as MNHEY and CDR2 as SMNVEV (reference sequence).

The chain combines TRBV12-3 or TRBV12-4 with TRBJ1-2, with a weak D call TRBD1 (5 bases). Trimming removed 6 bases from V and 8 bases from J, with 13 bases in between. CDR3 length: 12 amino acids. CDR3 bases: TGTGCCAGCAGACCCCAGGGCAACGGCTACACCTTC. This sequence encodes CASRPQGNGYTF.

The chain carries TRBV28 and TRBJ2-1; 7 bases are a match to TRBD1. The V gene end was trimmed by 4 bases and the J gene end by 4 bases; junction bases not matched to a gene: 22. Germline values: CDR1 MDHEN, CDR2 SYDVKM. This CDR3 spans 20 amino acids. The CDR3 region is CASSSAITTWDSYIYNEQFF. The CDR3 DNA reads as TGTGCCAGCAGTTCTGCAATTACAACCTGGGACAGTTACATATACAATGAGCAGTTCTTC.

The chain couples TRBV4-3 to TRBJ1-2, with D maybe TRBD1 (6 bases). Trimming removed 4 bases from V and 3 bases from J, with 21 bases in between. Germline V gives CDR1 LGHNA, CDR2 YSLEER. This CDR3 is built from 17 residues. The CDR3 loop is CASSRGGRGSLYYGYTF. For the CDR3, the DNA is TGCGCCAGCAGCCGAGGTGGGAGGGGGAGTCTGTACTATGGCTACACCTTC.

The V gene is TRBV25-1, the J gene TRBJ1-2, with 7 positions matching TRBD1. Unmatched junction bases numbered 13, after V lost 5 bases and J lost 7 bases. The CDR3 consists of 15 residues. Germline V gene lookup returns CDR1 MGHDK and CDR2 SYGVNS. DNA of the CDR3: TGTGCCAGCAGTACCCAAAGGGGCACAGGGGCTGGCTACACCTTC. This encodes CASSTQRGTGAGYTF.

The chain carries TRBV5-4 and TRBJ2-2; a possible D gene is TRBD2 (7 bases). The CDR3 runs 16 residues. V dropped 2 bases and J dropped 1 base, with 12 bases sitting between them. Germline CDR1 reads SGHNT; CDR2 reads YYREEE (reference sequence). The CDR3 region is CASSFGGRVNTGELFF. DNA for the CDR3: TGTGCCAGCAGCTTCGGGGGGCGGGTGAACACCGGGGAGCTGTTTTTT.

This clone came up a few times. The rearrangement links TRBV30 to TRBJ1-2; TRBD1 matches 10 bases. V lost 2 bases to trimming and J lost 5 bases; unmatched junction nucleotides: 5. CDR1 is GTSNPN, CDR2 SVGIG, per germline (reference sequence). The CDR3 length is 14 residues. The CDR3 spells CAWSSGGQGYGYTF. The CDR3 DNA sequence: TGTGCCTGGAGTAGCGGGGGACAGGGGTATGGCTACACCTTC.

The rearrangement links TRBV7-2 to TRBJ2-7, with TRBD2 matching over 12 bases. The length of the CDR3 is 14 residues. The trim removed 3 bases at V and 7 bases at J, leaving 4 bases unmatched. Germline assignment: CDR1 SGHTA and CDR2 FQGNSA. In DNA, the CDR3 is TGTGCCAGCAGCTTGACTAGCGGGAGTGGAGAGCAGTACTTC. Translating it yields CASSLTSGSGEQYF.

The rearrangement links TRBV5-1 to TRBJ1-4; the match to TRBD1 covers 8 bases. The germline V gene has CDR1 SGHRS and CDR2 YFSETQ. This CDR3 has 15 amino acids. V shed 4 bases and J 4 bases; nucleotides not matched to a gene: 6. The CDR3: CASSPGTGVNEKLFF. The DNA for the CDR3 is TGCGCCAGCAGCCCCGGGACAGGCGTTAATGAAAAACTGTTTTTT.

V is TRBV11-3 and J is TRBJ2-2; TRBD1 matches 9 bases. The CDR3 length is 15 residues. Germline values: CDR1 SGHNT, CDR2 YENEEA. After removal of 5 bases from V and 2 bases from J, the junction contained 3 bases not matched to a gene. Here the CDR3 reads CASSAGQGNTGELFF. The CDR3 nucleotides are TGTGCCAGCAGCGCGGGACAGGGCAACACCGGGGAGCTGTTTTTT.

The J gene is TRBJ2-2, the V gene TRBV7-2; 7 bases fit TRBD1. CDR1 and CDR2 from the germline V gene are SGHTA and FQGNSA. After removal of 5 bases from V and 5 bases from J, the junction contained 14 bases not matched to a gene. The CDR3 loop spans 17 amino acids. The CDR3 bases are TGTGCCAGCAGCCTAACCGCAGGGGGAAGGAATACCGGGGAGCTGTTTTTT. Translating gives CASSLTAGGRNTGELFF.

The chain uses TRBV18 and TRBJ1-4; 7 nucleotides line up with TRBD1. The CDR3 sequence is 13 residues long. Germline loops: CDR1 KGHSH, CDR2 LQKENI. V was pared by 3 bases and J by 5 bases, with 0 bases of the junction left unmatched. The chain's CDR3 is CASSPGQNEKLFF. CDR3 DNA sequence: TGTGCCAGCTCACCGGGACAGAATGAAAAACTGTTTTTT.

This clone was seen a handful of times. J is TRBJ2-7 and V is TRBV24-1, with D perhaps matching TRBD2 (5 bases). The CDR3 is 14 residues long. Trimming removed 4 bases from V and 6 bases from J, with 15 bases in between. Germline values: CDR1 KGHDR, CDR2 SFDVKD. Here the CDR3 DNA reads TGTGCCACCAGTGAGGGTCGGGGTTCGGGCGAGCAGTACTTC. It yields the protein CATSEGRGSGEQYF.

The V gene is TRBV4-3, the J gene TRBJ2-1, with D maybe TRBD2 (6 bases). CDR1 is LGHNA and CDR2 is YSLEER in the germline V gene. The CDR3 spans 15 residues. The V end lost 0 bases, the J end lost 6 bases, and 12 bases lay between the germline ends. The CDR3 region has the DNA TGCGCCAGCAGCCAAGATGGACTAAGACTCAATGAGCAGTTCTTC. This translates into CASSQDGLRLNEQFF.

The CDR3 region is CASSLGTGVTGNTIYF. In nucleotides, the CDR3 is TGTGCCAGCAGCTTAGGGACAGGGGTAACTGGAAACACCATATATTTT. The chain employs TRBV11-2 and TRBJ1-3, with 9 bases that match TRBD1. CDR3 length: 16 residues. From germline, CDR1 is SGHAT and CDR2 FQNNGV. V shed 1 base, J shed 2 bases, and the junction held 3 bases outside the gene matches.

The gene calls are TRBV28 and TRBJ2-1; 7 bases agree with TRBD2. Germline loops: CDR1 MDHEN, CDR2 SYDVKM. The junction had 10 bases not matched to a gene; V was cut back by 6 bases and J by 5 bases. This CDR3 has 15 amino acids. As DNA, the CDR3 is TGTGCCAGCAGCCCCATGGGCGGGAGTCACAATGAGCAGTTCTTC. Translating gives CASSPMGGSHNEQFF.